This T cell receptor beta chain was captured in a study of T-cell memory formation after mild COVID-19. Study overall: The study found TCR clusters largely donor specific. Study-level points and caveats: CD4/CD8 balance characterized clones contracting day 15 to 85, and CD4+ skew characterized later expanders.

TCRdb redid the calling of the 5' RACE reads with MiXCR, one entry per CDR3 protein. The sample includes approximately 450,000 distinct CDR3 sequences, roughly 20% of them seen just once. Germline V gene data show CDR1 as SEHNR and CDR2 as FQNEAQ (reference sequence). This CDR3 region has 14 residues. The V segment lost 0 bases and the J segment 4 bases; nucleotides outside the gene matches: 0. On this clonotype: Its antigen remains unidentified.

The receptor comes from an adult woman who had mild COVID-19 (a few samples of this study predate the infection). Cell type and time point are not known. Material: PBMCs or a T cell subset sorted from them (not recorded which). J is TRBJ2-3 and V is TRBV7-9; TRBD2 matches 8 bases. The CDR3 loop reads CASSLALAADTQYF. In nucleotides, the CDR3 is TGTGCCAGCAGCTTAGCACTAGCGGCAGATACGCAGTATTTT. The entire variable domain, with the rest obtained from reference TRBV7-9 and TRBJ2-3, is as follows: DTGVSQNPRHKITKRGQNVTFRCDPISEHNRLYWYRQTLGQGPEFLTYFQNEAQLEKSRLLSDRFSAERPKGSFSTLEIQRTEQGDSAMYLCASSLALAADTQYFGPGTRLTVL.